A selection of T cell receptor beta chains follows, all from one sample in a study of cytomegalovirus exposure and HLA in healthy donors. Only in-frame clones appear in the TCRdb table, and some are missing; sequencing was by immunoSEQ multiplex PCR. The sample records approximately 190,000 clones, more than 70% being singletons. Sequenced material: PBMCs. All receptors derive from a man between 35 and 55 years old in good health and CMV-seropositive. Both conserved end residues are part of each CDR3. D genes are given only for firm matches. Size values are once, few and many counts, or a class for expanded clones, and some rows have none.

TRBJ2-7,TRBD1,12,TRBV25-1,NA,CASSRQGYEQYF,TGTGCCAGCAGTAGACAGGGGTACGAGCAGTACTTC
TRBJ2-5,TRBD2,15,TRBV28,NA,CASSLEAGGRETQYF,TGTGCCAGCAGTTTGGAGGCGGGAGGACGAGAGACCCAGTACTTC
TRBJ2-5,TRBD2,16,TRBV5-1,NA,CASSFLAAGSGETQYF,TGCGCCAGCAGCTTTCTAGCGGCGGGATCAGGAGAGACCCAGTACTTC
TRBJ2-6,NA,18,TRBV10-3,NA,CAISEAGNSLSGANVLTF,TGTGCCATCAGTGAGGCAGGGAATTCCCTTTCTGGGGCCAACGTCCTGACTTTC
TRBJ2-1,TRBD1,14,TRBV11-2,NA,CASSTDRGADEQFF,TGTGCCAGCAGCACAGACAGGGGTGCCGATGAGCAGTTCTTC
TRBJ2-7,TRBD1,15,TRBV5-1,NA,CASSLGGTGVVEQYF,TGCGCCAGCAGCTTGGGCGGGACAGGGGTTGTCGAGCAGTACTTC
TRBJ2-1,TRBD1,15,TRBV27,NA,CASSPEADRGNEQFF,TGTGCCAGCAGTCCCGAAGCTGACAGGGGGAATGAGCAGTTCTTC
TRBJ2-7,NA,15,TRBV6-1,NA,CASSEALGGIYEQYF,TGTGCCAGCAGTGAAGCGCTTGGAGGGATCTACGAGCAGTACTTC
TRBJ2-7,NA,16,TRBV4-3,few,CASSQVKGGEGYEQYF,TGCGCCAGCAGCCAAGTGAAAGGGGGGGAAGGCTACGAGCAGTACTTC
TRBJ2-3,NA,16,TRBV6-5,NA,CASSSPTGWGLDTQYF,TGTGCCAGCAGTTCGCCGACAGGATGGGGTTTAGATACGCAGTATTTT
TRBJ1-1,TRBD1,12,TRBV7-3,NA,CASATGGEGAFF,TGTGCCAGCGCGACAGGGGGCGAGGGCGCTTTCTTT
TRBJ2-3,NA,16,TRBV7-3,NA,CASSLVGRDSTDTQYF,TGTGCCAGCAGCTTAGTTGGGCGGGATAGCACAGATACGCAGTATTTT
TRBJ1-2,NA,14,TRBV29-1,NA,CSVVGQTINYGYTF,TGCAGCGTTGTAGGACAGACTATTAACTATGGCTACACCTTC
TRBJ1-1,NA,15,TRBV18,NA,CASSPRPGGDTEAFF,TGTGCCAGCTCACCGCGACCCGGGGGAGACACTGAAGCTTTCTTT
TRBJ2-2,TRBD2,13,TRBV29-1,NA,CSVAGRMTGELFF,TGCAGCGTTGCCGGGAGGATGACCGGGGAGCTGTTTTTT
TRBJ2-3,NA,13,TRBV30,NA,CAWSYGSTDTQYF,TGTGCCTGGAGTTACGGGTCCACAGATACGCAGTATTTT